This T cell receptor (beta chain) was sequenced during a study of spatial heterogeneity in lung cancer. With regard to this clonotype: The antigen remains unidentified.

TCRdb ran MiXCR on the 5' RACE reads and lists one entry per CDR3 protein. This sample carries some 39,000 distinct CDR3 sequences, about 6.8% of them seen once, and the ten largest clones take about 40%. CDR1 is DFQATT and CDR2 is SNEGSKA in the germline V gene (reference sequence). Trimming removed 0 bases from V and 2 bases from J; junction bases left unmatched: 6. This CDR3 spans 16 amino acids. Time point in this sample: sample taken at primary tumor resection. Study-level findings and limits: Follow-up blood showed ubiquitous expanded tumor TCRs less than blood at resection did.

This material consisted of PBMCs, taken at surgery. This chain links TRBV20-1 with TRBJ2-1, with 8 bases that match TRBD2. The TCR sequence derives from a female donor with early-stage non-small cell lung cancer. The chain's CDR3 is CSARDQERGTYNEQFF. The CDR3 nucleotides read TGCAGTGCTAGAGATCAGGAGCGGGGGACCTACAATGAGCAGTTCTTC.